One and the same sample provided the 22 T cell receptor beta chains below, sequenced in a study of control samples from healthy donors and cancer patients. TCRdb's table, derived via immunoSEQ multiplex PCR, lists solely in-frame clones and lacks some. The table lists some 28,000 clones, 80% to 90% of them singletons, with 1.5% to 2% in the top ten. Material: PBMCs. These receptor sequences come from a woman aged 40 to 50 with lung cancer.

The chain carries TRBV28 and TRBJ1-1, with D perhaps TRBD1 (6 bases). CDR1 MDHEN and CDR2 SYDVKM come from the germline V gene. The CDR3 consists of 12 residues. The ends were cut back, 6 bases at V and 5 bases at J, with 10 bases in the middle. This chain's CDR3 is CASRSTGTEAFF. The DNA for the CDR3 is TGTGCCAGCAGATCAACAGGGACTGAAGCTTTCTTT.

The chain links TRBV19 to TRBJ1-1; 11 nucleotides match TRBD1. CDR1 is LNHDA, CDR2 SQIVND, per germline (reference sequence). J was trimmed by 1 base and V by 2 bases; bases with no gene match: 6. This CDR3 has 17 amino acids. The CDR3 protein is CASSITFGTGGNTEAFF. The CDR3 nucleotides read TGTGCCAGTAGTATAACTTTCGGGACAGGGGGGAACACTGAAGCTTTCTTT.

In this sample, this clone turned up once. The rearrangement joins TRBV27 to TRBJ1-3, with 8 bases that match TRBD1. The V gene end was trimmed by 2 bases and the J gene end by 3 bases; junction bases not matched to a gene: 3. Germline CDR1 MNHEY, CDR2 SMNVEV (reference sequence). This CDR3 region has 15 residues. In DNA, the CDR3 is TGTGCCAGCAGTTTAGGGACAGGCGATGGAAACACCATATATTTT. Protein: CASSLGTGDGNTIYF.

The V and J genes are TRBV6-1 and TRBJ1-1; TRBD1 aligns across 8 bases. The CDR3 is 15 amino acids. V lost 3 bases to trimming and J lost 4 bases; unmatched junction nucleotides: 7. Germline loops: CDR1 MNHNS, CDR2 SASEGT. The CDR3 sequence is CASSDKTGEITEAFF. The CDR3 DNA sequence: TGTGCCAGCAGTGACAAGACAGGGGAGATCACTGAAGCTTTCTTT.

The chain recombines TRBV27 with TRBJ1-1; D uncertain. Germline CDR1 reads MNHEY; CDR2 reads SMNVEV (reference sequence). The CDR3 extends over 14 amino acids. V was clipped by 1 base and J by 2 bases, with 8 bases between them. Here the CDR3 reads CASSLFGGNTEAFF. The CDR3 bases are TGTGCCAGCAGTTTATTCGGTGGAAACACTGAAGCTTTCTTT.

This chain connects TRBV27 to TRBJ1-1; the D is unclear. V was pared by 5 bases and J by 0 bases, with 10 bases between. The CDR3 contains 14 residues. Germline V gene sequence: CDR1 MNHEY, CDR2 SMNVEV (reference sequence). The CDR3 nucleotides read TGTGCCAGCAGTCCACCAGGCATGAACACTGAAGCTTTCTTT. Its protein is CASSPPGMNTEAFF.

The chain employs TRBV4-2 and TRBJ1-1; weak D call: TRBD1 (5 bases). The CDR3 is 17 residues long. The ends were cut back, 2 bases at V and 3 bases at J, with 19 bases in the middle. Germline CDR1 and CDR2: LGHNA and YNFKEQ. CDR3 loop: CASSQSRSTEGDTEAFF. DNA of the CDR3: TGTGCCAGCAGCCAAAGTAGGTCCACCGAAGGGGACACTGAAGCTTTCTTT.

The J gene is TRBJ1-1, the V gene TRBV18; 7 bases map to TRBD1. The germline gives CDR1 KGHSH, CDR2 LQKENI. The V gene end was trimmed by 6 bases and the J gene end by 2 bases; junction bases not matched to a gene: 6. The CDR3 has 14 amino acids. CDR3 residues: CASSLTGVNTEAFF. DNA for the CDR3: TGTGCCAGCTCCCTCACAGGGGTAAACACTGAAGCTTTCTTT.

This chain uses TRBV19 with TRBJ1-1; TRBD1 is a possible D gene (6 bases). Germline V gene data show CDR1 as LNHDA and CDR2 as SQIVND (reference sequence). Trimming left V 0 bases short and J 8 bases short, with 7 bases between. CDR3 length: 12 amino acids. CDR3 in DNA: TGTGCCAGTAGTATAGAGGACAGAGAAGCTTTCTTT. This codes for CASSIEDREAFF.

In nucleotides, the CDR3 is TGCGCCAGCAGCCAAGAAACCGGGACAGGGGGTCAGCCCCAGCATTTT. It specifies CASSQETGTGGQPQHF. The V gene is TRBV4-3, the J gene TRBJ1-5, with 11 bases lining up with TRBD1. Germline CDR1 is LGHNA and CDR2 is YSLEER. V dropped 0 bases and J dropped 6; count of bases not matched to a gene: 4. The length of the CDR3 is 16 residues.

DNA of the CDR3: TGTGCCACCAGCAGAGATCCTCGCGGTGTATGGGGAATCACTCGCACAGATACGCAGTATTTT. Its protein product is CATSRDPRGVWGITRTDTQYF. The genes are TRBV15 and TRBJ2-3; D uncertain. The V end was cut by 0 bases, the J end by 1 base, with 26 bases between. The germline gives CDR1 LNHNV, CDR2 YYDKDF (reference sequence). The CDR3 loop spans 21 amino acids.

The chain carries TRBV3-1 (or the pseudogene TRBV3-2) and TRBJ2-3; D remains unclear. V lost 5 bases to trimming and J lost 1 base, with 7 bases between them. CDR1 LGHDT and CDR2 YNNKEL come from the germline V gene (reference sequence). The CDR3 covers 13 residues. The CDR3 region has the DNA TGTGCCAGCAGCGGGTTCGGCACAGATACGCAGTATTTT. Residues: CASSGFGTDTQYF.

The gene calls are TRBV18 and TRBJ2-3; D assignment may be TRBD1 or TRBD2 (5 bases each). With 3 bases removed from V and 3 bases from J, the gap between germline ends came to 7 bases. Germline assignment: CDR1 KGHSH and CDR2 LQKENI. The length of the CDR3 is 13 residues. CDR3 bases: TGTGCCAGCTCACCGGGGGTTACAGATACGCAGTATTTT. Protein sequence: CASSPGVTDTQYF.

This chain links TRBV4-3 with TRBJ1-6; D remains unclear. From germline, CDR1 is LGHNA and CDR2 YSLEER. This CDR3 has 14 amino acids. V dropped 0 bases and J dropped 7 bases, with 7 bases sitting between them. CDR3 nucleotides: TGCGCCAGCAGCCAAGATAGGATAAATTCACCCCTCCACTTT. It encodes CASSQDRINSPLHF.

The chain couples TRBV18 to TRBJ2-7; 8 positions match TRBD1. The CDR3 runs to 14 residues. The germline V gene has CDR1 KGHSH and CDR2 LQKENI. Germline trimming cut 2 bases from V and 4 bases from J; bases unmatched to any gene: 4. DNA of the CDR3: TGTGCCAGCTCACCAGGGACAGGTTTTTACGAGCAGTACTTC. Protein: CASSPGTGFYEQYF.

V is TRBV7-9 and J is TRBJ1-6; no clear D gene. The germline V and J ends were trimmed by 5 bases and 0 bases, with 11 bases remaining between them. CDR3 length equals 16 residues. Per the germline V gene, CDR1 is SEHNR and CDR2 is FQNEAQ (reference sequence). Here the CDR3 DNA reads TGTGCCAGCAGCGGGCCACTGAGCTCCTATAATTCACCCCTCCACTTT. This encodes CASSGPLSSYNSPLHF.

The chain carries TRBV15 and TRBJ2-5, with D hard to call. V dropped 1 base and J dropped 0 bases, with 6 bases sitting between them. Germline CDR1 reads LNHNV; CDR2 reads YYDKDF (reference sequence). There are 14 residues in the CDR3. Here the CDR3 reads CATSRGRNQETQYF. The CDR3 DNA reads TGTGCCACCAGCAGAGGGCGGAACCAAGAGACCCAGTACTTC.

This chain connects TRBV6-5 to TRBJ1-5; D call uncertain. The germline CDR1 and CDR2 sequences are MNHEY and SVGAGI. This CDR3 is built from 13 residues. Trimming cost V 6 bases and J 4 bases, with 10 bases left between them. The chain's CDR3 is CASRVDANQPQHF. Written as DNA, the CDR3 is TGTGCCAGCAGGGTGGATGCAAATCAGCCCCAGCATTTT.

This rearrangement joins TRBV6-6 to TRBJ2-1; 11 nucleotides match TRBD2. J was trimmed by 7 bases and V by 4 bases; bases with no gene match: 6. This CDR3 has 15 residues. Germline CDR1 MNHNY, CDR2 SVGAGI (reference sequence). The CDR3 DNA is TGTGCCAGCAGTTTAGCGGGGGGGCCTGAAAATGAGCAGTTCTTC. This translates into CASSLAGGPENEQFF.

CDR3 protein: CAISELGGRSPLHF. CDR3 coding DNA: TGTGCCATCAGTGAATTGGGGGGTAGATCACCCCTCCACTTT. The chain carries TRBV10-3 and TRBJ1-6; possibly TRBD1 for D (5 bases). The CDR3 length is 14 residues. The V end was cut by 3 bases, the J end by 10 bases, with 13 bases between. CDR1 and CDR2 (germline): ENHRY, SYGVKD.

The V and J genes are TRBV29-1 and TRBJ2-3; either TRBD1 or TRBD2 may fit D (6 bases each). The germline gives CDR1 SQVTM, CDR2 ANQGSEA. This CDR3 is built from 15 residues. The V end lost 4 bases, the J end lost 4 bases, and 18 bases lay between the germline ends. The CDR3 coding sequence is TGCAGCGTTGGGGGCAGGGTGGGGGGCTCAGATACGCAGTATTTT. As protein: CSVGGRVGGSDTQYF.

This chain connects TRBV19 to TRBJ2-4; D not resolved. This CDR3 is built from 15 residues. Germline CDR1 LNHDA, CDR2 SQIVND (reference sequence). The V end was cut by 0 bases, the J end by 0 bases, with 6 bases between. The CDR3 sequence: CASSIDPLAKNIQYF. The CDR3 bases are TGTGCCAGTAGTATAGACCCACTAGCCAAAAACATTCAGTACTTC.